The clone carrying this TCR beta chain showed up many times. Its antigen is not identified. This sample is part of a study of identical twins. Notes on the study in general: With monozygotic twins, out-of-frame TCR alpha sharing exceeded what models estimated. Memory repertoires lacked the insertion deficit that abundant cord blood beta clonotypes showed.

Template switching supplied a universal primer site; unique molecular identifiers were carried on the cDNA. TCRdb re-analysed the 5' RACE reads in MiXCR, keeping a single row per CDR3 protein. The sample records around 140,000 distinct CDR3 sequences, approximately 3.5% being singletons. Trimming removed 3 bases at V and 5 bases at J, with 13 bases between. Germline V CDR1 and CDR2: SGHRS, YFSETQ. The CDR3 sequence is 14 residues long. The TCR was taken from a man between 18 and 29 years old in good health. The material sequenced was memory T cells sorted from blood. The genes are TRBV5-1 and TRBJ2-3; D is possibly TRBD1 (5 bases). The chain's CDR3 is CASSSQGSRDTQYF. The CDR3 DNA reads TGCGCCAGCAGCTCCCAGGGATCAAGAGATACGCAGTATTTT.